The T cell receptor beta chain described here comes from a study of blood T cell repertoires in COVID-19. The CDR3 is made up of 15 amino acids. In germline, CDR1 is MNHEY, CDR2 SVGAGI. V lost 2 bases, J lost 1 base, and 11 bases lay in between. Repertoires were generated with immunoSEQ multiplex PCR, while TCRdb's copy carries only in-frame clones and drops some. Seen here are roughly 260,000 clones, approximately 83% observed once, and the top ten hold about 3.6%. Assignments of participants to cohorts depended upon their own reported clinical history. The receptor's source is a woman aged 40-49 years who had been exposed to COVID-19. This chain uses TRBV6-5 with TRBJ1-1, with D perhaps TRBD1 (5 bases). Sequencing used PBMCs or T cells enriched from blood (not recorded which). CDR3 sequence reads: CASSYPQDPNTEAFF. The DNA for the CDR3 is TGTGCCAGCAGTTACCCACAGGACCCGAACACTGAAGCTTTCTTT.